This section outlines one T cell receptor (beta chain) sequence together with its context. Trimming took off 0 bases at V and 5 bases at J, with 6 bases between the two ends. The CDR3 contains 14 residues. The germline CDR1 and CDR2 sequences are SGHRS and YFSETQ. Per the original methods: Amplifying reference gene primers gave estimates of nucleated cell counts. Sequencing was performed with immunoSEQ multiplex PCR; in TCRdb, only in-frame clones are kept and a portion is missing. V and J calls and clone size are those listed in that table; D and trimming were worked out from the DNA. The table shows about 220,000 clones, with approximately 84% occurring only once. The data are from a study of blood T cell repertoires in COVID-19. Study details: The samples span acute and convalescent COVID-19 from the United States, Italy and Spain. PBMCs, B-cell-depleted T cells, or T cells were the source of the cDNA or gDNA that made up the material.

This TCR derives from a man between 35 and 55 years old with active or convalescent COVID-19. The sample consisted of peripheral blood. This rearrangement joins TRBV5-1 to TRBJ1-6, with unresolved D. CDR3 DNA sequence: TGCGCCAGCAGCTTGGGAGGGAATAATTCACCCCTCCACTTT. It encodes CASSLGGNNSPLHF.